A single sample gave rise to the 14 T cell receptor beta chains below, sequenced in a study of T cell responses to AZD1222 COVID-19 vaccine. Sequencing was performed with immunoSEQ multiplex PCR; in TCRdb, only in-frame clones are kept and a portion is missing. Of more than 100,000 clones listed, about nine tenths are singletons. Sequenced material: peripheral blood, taken 28 days after the second AZD1222 dose. These receptors all come from an adult who received the AZD1222 COVID-19 vaccine.

This chain uses TRBV20-1 with TRBJ1-2; D unresolved. CDR3 length: 11 residues. The V end lost 4 bases, the J end lost 4 bases, and 7 bases lay between the germline ends. The germline V gene encodes CDR1 DFQATT and CDR2 SNEGSKA (reference sequence). CDR3 protein: CSATAAYGYTF. As DNA, the CDR3 is TGCAGTGCTACCGCCGCCTATGGCTACACCTTC.

The chain recombines TRBV27 with TRBJ2-2, with 7 nucleotides matching TRBD1. The CDR3 spans 14 residues. Germline loops: CDR1 MNHEY, CDR2 SMNVEV (reference sequence). V shed 5 bases and J 6 bases; nucleotides not matched to a gene: 6. CDR3 amino acids: CASSPLQGSGELFF. For the CDR3, the DNA is TGTGCCAGCAGTCCGTTACAGGGGTCCGGGGAGCTGTTTTTT.

This chain connects TRBV6-5 to TRBJ1-6; D is undetermined. CDR1 MNHEY and CDR2 SVGAGI come from the germline V gene. The CDR3 runs to 14 residues. V was cut by 2 bases and J by 7 bases, with 9 bases left in between. The CDR3: CASSYRQFNSPLHF. CDR3 DNA: TGTGCCAGCAGTTACAGGCAGTTCAATTCACCCCTCCACTTT.

J is TRBJ1-1 and V is TRBV20-1; D is perhaps TRBD1 (6 bases). The CDR3 contains 12 residues. The V and J ends lost 3 bases and 7 bases respectively, with 12 bases between them. Germline V gene data show CDR1 as DFQATT and CDR2 as SNEGSKA (reference sequence). The CDR3 nucleotides are TGCAGTGCTAGTGCAGGGACATTTGAAGCTTTCTTT. It translates to CSASAGTFEAFF.

The J gene is TRBJ2-3, the V gene TRBV5-5; weak D call: TRBD2 (5 bases). V lost 0 bases, J lost 6 bases, and 14 bases lay in between. Germline V CDR1 and CDR2: SGHKS, YYEKEE (reference sequence). CDR3 length equals 15 residues. CDR3 region: CASSLATFPGDTQYF. For the CDR3, the DNA is TGTGCCAGCAGCTTGGCAACCTTCCCGGGGGATACGCAGTATTTT.

The J gene is TRBJ1-5, the V gene TRBV2, with TRBD1 matching over 7 bases. CDR1 is SNHLY, CDR2 FYNNEI, per germline. Losses at the gene ends were 5 bases for V and 4 bases for J; bases not matched to a gene: 5. CDR3 length: 14 amino acids. CDR3 sequence: CASSPTRGNQPQHF. The CDR3 DNA reads as TGTGCCAGCAGTCCCACCAGGGGGAATCAGCCCCAGCATTTT. Together with reference TRBV2 and TRBJ1-5, the CDR3 gives the full variable domain: EPEVTQTPSHQVTQMGQEVILRCVPISNHLYFYWYRQILGQKVEFLVSFYNNEISEKSEIFDDQFSVERPDGSNFTLKIRSTKLEDSAMYFCASSPTRGNQPQHFGDGTRLSIL.

The rearrangement links TRBV5-8 to TRBJ2-1, with a tentative D call TRBD1 (5 bases). The CDR3 length is 13 residues. Germline V gene data show CDR1 as SGHTS and CDR2 as YDEGEE. Deletions cut 4 bases from V and 8 bases from J, with 13 bases between. CDR3: CASSPPLGDEQFF. In DNA form, the CDR3 reads TGTGCCAGCAGCCCCCCCCTAGGGGATGAGCAGTTCTTC.

V usage is TRBV19 and J usage is TRBJ1-2; TRBD1 matches 10 bases. The CDR3 contains 14 residues. CDR1 and CDR2 (germline): LNHDA, SQIVND (reference sequence). After removal of 10 bases from V and 2 bases from J, the junction contained 7 bases not matched to a gene. CDR3 residues: CATRGQGSNYGYTF. DNA for the CDR3: TGTGCCACCCGGGGACAGGGGTCCAACTATGGCTACACCTTC. Complete variable domain (other parts from reference TRBV19 and TRBJ1-2): DGGITQSPKYLFRKEGQNVTLSCEQNLNHDAMYWYRQDPGQGLRLIYYSQIVNDFQKGDIAEGYSVSREKKESFPLTVTSAQKNPTAFYLCATRGQGSNYGYTFGSGTRLTVV.

The chain employs TRBV30 and TRBJ2-2; D is ambiguous. CDR1 GTSNPN and CDR2 SVGIG come from the germline V gene (reference sequence). Trimming took off 1 base at V and 6 bases at J, with 9 bases between the two ends. This CDR3 contains 13 residues. CDR3 bases: TGTGCCTGGAGTGGTAGCAGCGCCGGGGAGCTGTTTTTT. It codes for CAWSGSSAGELFF.

This sequence joins TRBV24-1 and TRBJ1-2; TRBD1 is a possible D gene (6 bases). From germline, CDR1 is KGHDR and CDR2 SFDVKD. This CDR3 comprises 14 residues. V was clipped by 4 bases and J by 5 bases, with 13 bases between them. For the CDR3, the DNA is TGTGCCACCAGTGACTCCGGGACACCTTATGGCTACACCTTC. Translated, it gives CATSDSGTPYGYTF.

This clone was seen only once. The chain recombines TRBV7-9 with TRBJ2-7, with no clear D. Trimming removed 5 bases at V and 0 bases at J, with 11 bases between. This CDR3 region has 14 residues. Germline CDR1 SEHNR, CDR2 FQNEAQ (reference sequence). CDR3 nucleotide sequence: TGTGCCAGCAGCACTCGAGCGAGCTCCTACGAGCAGTACTTC. Protein product: CASSTRASSYEQYF. Combining the CDR3 with reference TRBV7-9 and TRBJ2-7 gives the whole variable domain DTGVSQNPRHKITKRGQNVTFRCDPISEHNRLYWYRQTLGQGPEFLTYFQNEAQLEKSRLLSDRFSAERPKGSFSTLEIQRTEQGDSAMYLCASSTRASSYEQYFGPGTRLTVT.

The J gene is TRBJ1-2, the V gene TRBV10-2; possible D gene TRBD1, 5 bases. Per germline, CDR1 WSHSY and CDR2 SAAADI. The CDR3 has 12 amino acids. V lost 4 bases to trimming and J lost 8 bases, with 11 bases between them. The CDR3 sequence: CASSGGSEGYTF. DNA of the CDR3: TGCGCCAGCAGTGGGGGGTCAGAAGGCTACACCTTC.

This sequence joins TRBV10-3 and TRBJ1-2; no clear D. This CDR3 comprises 13 residues. Germline V gene lookup returns CDR1 ENHRY and CDR2 SYGVKD. V lost 0 bases and J lost 6, with 8 bases in between. In nucleotides, the CDR3 is TGTGCCATCAGTGAGTCGAATAGAGATGGCTACACCTTC. Protein: CAISESNRDGYTF.

The chain recombines TRBV20-1 with TRBJ2-1; D not resolved. Germline assignment: CDR1 DFQATT and CDR2 SNEGSKA (reference sequence). The CDR3 totals 12 residues. V lost 3 bases to trimming and J lost 7 bases, with 10 bases between them. The CDR3 loop reads CSASSDGNEQFF. The CDR3 nucleotides read TGCAGTGCTAGTTCAGATGGGAATGAGCAGTTCTTC.